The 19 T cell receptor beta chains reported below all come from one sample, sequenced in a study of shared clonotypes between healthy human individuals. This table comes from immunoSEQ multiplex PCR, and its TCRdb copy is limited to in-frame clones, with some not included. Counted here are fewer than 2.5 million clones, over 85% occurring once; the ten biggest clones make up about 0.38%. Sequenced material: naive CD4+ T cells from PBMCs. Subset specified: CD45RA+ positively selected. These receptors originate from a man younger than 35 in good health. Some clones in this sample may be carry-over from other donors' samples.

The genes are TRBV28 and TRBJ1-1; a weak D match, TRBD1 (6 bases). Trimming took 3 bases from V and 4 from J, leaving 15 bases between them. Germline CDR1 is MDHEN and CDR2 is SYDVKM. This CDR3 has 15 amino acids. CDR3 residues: CASSLGRGGFTEAFF. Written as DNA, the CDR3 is TGTGCCAGCAGTTTGGGAAGAGGGGGGTTCACTGAAGCTTTCTTT.

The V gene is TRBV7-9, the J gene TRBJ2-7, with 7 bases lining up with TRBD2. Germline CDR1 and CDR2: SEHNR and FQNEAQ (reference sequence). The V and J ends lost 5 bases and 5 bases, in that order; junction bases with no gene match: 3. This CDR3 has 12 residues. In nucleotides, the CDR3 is TGTGCCAGCAGCAGTACTAGCGACGAGCAGTACTTC. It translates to CASSSTSDEQYF.

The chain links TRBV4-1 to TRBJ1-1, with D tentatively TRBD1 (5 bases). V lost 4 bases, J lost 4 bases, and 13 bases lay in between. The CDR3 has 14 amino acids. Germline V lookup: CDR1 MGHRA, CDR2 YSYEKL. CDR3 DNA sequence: TGCGCCAGCAGCCGGATCCGGGGGGGCACTGAAGCTTTCTTT. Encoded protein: CASSRIRGGTEAFF.

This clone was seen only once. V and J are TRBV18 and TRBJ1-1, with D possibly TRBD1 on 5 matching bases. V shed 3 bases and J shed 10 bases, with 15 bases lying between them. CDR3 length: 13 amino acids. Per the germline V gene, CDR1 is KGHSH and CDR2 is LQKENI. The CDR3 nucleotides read TGTGCCAGCTCACCGACCAGGGAACTATCAGCTTTCTTT. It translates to CASSPTRELSAFF.

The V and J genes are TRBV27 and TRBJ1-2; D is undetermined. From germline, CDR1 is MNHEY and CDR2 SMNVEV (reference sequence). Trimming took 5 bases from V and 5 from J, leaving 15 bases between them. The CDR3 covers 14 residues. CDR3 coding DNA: TGTGCCAGCAGTAGTCTCGGGATCGGGTATGGCTACACCTTC. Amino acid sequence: CASSSLGIGYGYTF.

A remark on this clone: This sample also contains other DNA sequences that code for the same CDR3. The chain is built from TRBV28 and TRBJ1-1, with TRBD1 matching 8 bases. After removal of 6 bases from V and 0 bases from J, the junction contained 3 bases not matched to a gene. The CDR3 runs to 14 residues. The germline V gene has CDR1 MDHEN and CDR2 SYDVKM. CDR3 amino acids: CASSRTGMNTEAFF. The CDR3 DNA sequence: TGTGCCAGCAGCAGGACAGGGATGAACACTGAAGCTTTCTTT.

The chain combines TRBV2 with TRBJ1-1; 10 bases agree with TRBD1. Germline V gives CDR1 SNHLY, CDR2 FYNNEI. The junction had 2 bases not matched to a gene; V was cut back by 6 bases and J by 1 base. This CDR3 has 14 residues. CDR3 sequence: CASRGTGANTEAFF. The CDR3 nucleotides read TGTGCCAGCAGAGGGACAGGGGCGAACACTGAAGCTTTCTTT.

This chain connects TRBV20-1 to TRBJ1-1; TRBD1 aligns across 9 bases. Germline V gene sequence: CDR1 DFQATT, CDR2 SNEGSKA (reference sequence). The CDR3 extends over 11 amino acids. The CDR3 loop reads CRPTGGTEAFF. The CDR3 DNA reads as TGCAGGCCGACAGGGGGTACTGAAGCTTTCTTT.

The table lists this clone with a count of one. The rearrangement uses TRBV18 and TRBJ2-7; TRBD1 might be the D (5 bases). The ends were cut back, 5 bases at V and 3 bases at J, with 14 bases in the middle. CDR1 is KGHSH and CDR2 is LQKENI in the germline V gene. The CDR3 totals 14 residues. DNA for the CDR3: TGTGCCAGCTCAAGTGAGTCAGGGTACTACGAGCAGTACTTC. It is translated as CASSSESGYYEQYF.

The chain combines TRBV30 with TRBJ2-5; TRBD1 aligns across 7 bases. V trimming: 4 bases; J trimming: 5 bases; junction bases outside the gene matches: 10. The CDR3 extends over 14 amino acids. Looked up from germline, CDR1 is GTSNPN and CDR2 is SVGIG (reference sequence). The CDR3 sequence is CAWTSRQGLETQYF. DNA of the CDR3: TGTGCCTGGACAAGTAGACAGGGCCTGGAGACCCAGTACTTC.

DNA of the CDR3: TGTGCCAGCAGCCGCGGGCCGAGCGGGAACACCGGGGAGCTGTTTTTT. It translates to CASSRGPSGNTGELFF. The chain links TRBV7-9 to TRBJ2-2; D is possibly TRBD2 (5 bases). CDR3 size: 16 residues. V shed 5 bases and J shed 1 base, with 14 bases lying between them. Per the germline V gene, CDR1 is SEHNR and CDR2 is FQNEAQ (reference sequence).

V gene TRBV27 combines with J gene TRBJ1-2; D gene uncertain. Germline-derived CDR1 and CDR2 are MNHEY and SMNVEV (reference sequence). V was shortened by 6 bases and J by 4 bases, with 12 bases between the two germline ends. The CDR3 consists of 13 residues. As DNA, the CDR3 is TGTGCCAGCAGCCTCTCCGCGGCCTATGGCTACACCTTC. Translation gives CASSLSAAYGYTF.

CDR3 residues: CASSSLRDQPQHF. The CDR3 DNA follows: TGTGCCAGCAGCTCCCTAAGAGATCAGCCCCAGCATTTT. The chain has TRBV7-8 and TRBJ1-5; D is unresolved. Deletions cut 4 bases from V and 5 bases from J, with 9 bases between. Germline-derived CDR1 and CDR2 are SGHVS and FQNEAQ. CDR3 length equals 13 residues.

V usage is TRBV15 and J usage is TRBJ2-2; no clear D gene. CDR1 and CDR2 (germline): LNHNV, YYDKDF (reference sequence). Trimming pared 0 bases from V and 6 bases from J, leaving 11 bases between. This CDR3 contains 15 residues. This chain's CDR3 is CATSREAVPAGELFF. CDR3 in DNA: TGTGCCACCAGCAGAGAGGCAGTCCCAGCCGGGGAGCTGTTTTTT.

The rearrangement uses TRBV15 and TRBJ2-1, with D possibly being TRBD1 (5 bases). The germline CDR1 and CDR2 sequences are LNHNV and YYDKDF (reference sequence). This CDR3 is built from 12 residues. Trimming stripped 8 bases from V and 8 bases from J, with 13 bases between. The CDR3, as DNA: TGTGCCACCGACGAAGGGGTCGATGAGCAGTTCTTC. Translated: CATDEGVDEQFF.

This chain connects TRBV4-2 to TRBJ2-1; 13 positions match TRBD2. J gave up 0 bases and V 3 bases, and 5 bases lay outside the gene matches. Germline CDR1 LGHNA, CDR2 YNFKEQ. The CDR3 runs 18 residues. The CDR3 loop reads CASSHELAGGSSYNEQFF. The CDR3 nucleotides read TGTGCCAGCAGCCACGAACTAGCGGGAGGGAGCTCCTACAATGAGCAGTTCTTC.

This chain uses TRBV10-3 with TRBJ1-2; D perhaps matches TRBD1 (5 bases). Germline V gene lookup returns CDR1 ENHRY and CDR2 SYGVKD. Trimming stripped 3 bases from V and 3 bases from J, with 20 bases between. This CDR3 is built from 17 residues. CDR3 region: CAISDPPGLLPHYGYTF. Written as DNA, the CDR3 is TGTGCCATCAGTGACCCCCCGGGGCTCCTTCCCCACTATGGCTACACCTTC.

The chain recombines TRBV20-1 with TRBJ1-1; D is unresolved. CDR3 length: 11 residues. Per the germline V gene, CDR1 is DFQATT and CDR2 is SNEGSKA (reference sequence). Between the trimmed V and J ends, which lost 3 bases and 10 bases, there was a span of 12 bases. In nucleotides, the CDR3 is TGCAGTGCTAGTGAGGGTTCAGGAGCTTTCTTT. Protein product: CSASEGSGAFF.

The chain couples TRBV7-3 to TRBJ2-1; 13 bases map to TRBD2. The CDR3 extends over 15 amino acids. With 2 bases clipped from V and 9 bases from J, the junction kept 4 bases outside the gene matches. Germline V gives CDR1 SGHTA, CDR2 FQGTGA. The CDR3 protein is CASSLGTSGKREQFF. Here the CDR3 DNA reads TGTGCCAGCAGCTTAGGGACTAGCGGGAAACGTGAGCAGTTCTTC.